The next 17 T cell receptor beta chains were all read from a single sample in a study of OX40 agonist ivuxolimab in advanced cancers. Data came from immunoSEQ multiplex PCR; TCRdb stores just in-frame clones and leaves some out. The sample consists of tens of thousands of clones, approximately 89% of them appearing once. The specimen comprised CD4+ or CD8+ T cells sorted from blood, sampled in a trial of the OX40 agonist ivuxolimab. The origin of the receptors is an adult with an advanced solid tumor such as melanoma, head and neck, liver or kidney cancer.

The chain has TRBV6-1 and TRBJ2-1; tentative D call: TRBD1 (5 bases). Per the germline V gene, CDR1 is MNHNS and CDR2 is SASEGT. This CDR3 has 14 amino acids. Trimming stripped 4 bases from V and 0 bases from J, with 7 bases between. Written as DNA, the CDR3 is TGTGCCAGCAGTGTTCAGGGCTCCTACAATGAGCAGTTCTTC. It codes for CASSVQGSYNEQFF.

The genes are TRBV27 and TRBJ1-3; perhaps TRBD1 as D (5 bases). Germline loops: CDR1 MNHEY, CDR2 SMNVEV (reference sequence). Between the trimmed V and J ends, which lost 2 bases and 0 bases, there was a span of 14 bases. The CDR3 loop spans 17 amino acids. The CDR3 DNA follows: TGTGCCAGCAGTTTAACGTCGGGACTCCTCTCTGGAAACACCATATATTTT. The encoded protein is CASSLTSGLLSGNTIYF.

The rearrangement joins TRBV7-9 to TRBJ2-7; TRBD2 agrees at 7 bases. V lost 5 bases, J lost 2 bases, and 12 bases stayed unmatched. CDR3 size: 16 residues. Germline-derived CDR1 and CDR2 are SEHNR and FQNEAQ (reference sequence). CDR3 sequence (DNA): TGTGCCAGCAGCCCAACGGCGGGGGATGGGACCTACGAGCAGTACGTC. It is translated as CASSPTAGDGTYEQYV.

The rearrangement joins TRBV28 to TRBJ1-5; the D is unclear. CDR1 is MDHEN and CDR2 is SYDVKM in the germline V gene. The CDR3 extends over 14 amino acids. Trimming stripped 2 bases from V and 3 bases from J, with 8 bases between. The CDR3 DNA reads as TGTGCCAGCAGTTTAGACACTTACAATCAGCCCCAGCATTTT. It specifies CASSLDTYNQPQHF.

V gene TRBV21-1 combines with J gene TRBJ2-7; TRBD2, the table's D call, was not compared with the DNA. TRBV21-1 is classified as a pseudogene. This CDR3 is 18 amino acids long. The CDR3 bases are TGTGCCAGCAGGATTGGCTTCGGTCTAGCGGGGTTGTCCTACGAGCAGTACGTC. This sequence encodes CASRIGFGLAGLSYEQYV.

The CDR3 DNA reads TGTGCCAGCAGTTTCAAGCGGGGGGCCGGAGATACGCAGTATTTT. Encoded protein: CASSFKRGAGDTQYF. The V and J genes are TRBV27 and TRBJ2-3; 9 nucleotides line up with TRBD2. CDR1 is MNHEY, CDR2 SMNVEV, per germline (reference sequence). The CDR3 is 15 residues long. V was pared by 3 bases and J by 5 bases, with 6 bases of the junction left unmatched.

CDR3 coding DNA: TGTGCCAGCAGCTTGGAGACCCGGATTTACACAGATACGCAGTATTTT. It is translated as CASSLETRIYTDTQYF. The V and J genes are TRBV5-4 and TRBJ2-3, with unresolved D. CDR3 length: 16 amino acids. The germline CDR1 and CDR2 sequences are SGHNT and YYREEE (reference sequence). With 0 bases removed from V and 2 bases from J, the gap between germline ends came to 13 bases.

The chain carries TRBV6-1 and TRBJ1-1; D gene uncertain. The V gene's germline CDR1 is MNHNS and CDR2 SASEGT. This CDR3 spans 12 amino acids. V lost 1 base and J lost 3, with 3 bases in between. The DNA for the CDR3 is TGTGCCAGCAGTGAAGGGTACACTGAAGCTTTCTTT. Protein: CASSEGYTEAFF.

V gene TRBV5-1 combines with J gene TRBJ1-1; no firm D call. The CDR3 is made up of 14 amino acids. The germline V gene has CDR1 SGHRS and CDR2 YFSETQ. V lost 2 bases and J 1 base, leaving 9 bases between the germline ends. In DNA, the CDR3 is TGCGCCAGCAGCTTTCTTGCAGGGAACACTGAAGCTTTCTTT. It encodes CASSFLAGNTEAFF.

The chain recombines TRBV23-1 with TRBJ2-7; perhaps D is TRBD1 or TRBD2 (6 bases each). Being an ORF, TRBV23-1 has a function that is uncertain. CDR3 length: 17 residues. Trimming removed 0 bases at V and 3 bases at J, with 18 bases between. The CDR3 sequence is CASSQSGLGGDVYEQYF. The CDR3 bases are TGCGCCAGCAGTCAATCGGGGCTGGGGGGCGATGTCTACGAGCAGTACTTC.

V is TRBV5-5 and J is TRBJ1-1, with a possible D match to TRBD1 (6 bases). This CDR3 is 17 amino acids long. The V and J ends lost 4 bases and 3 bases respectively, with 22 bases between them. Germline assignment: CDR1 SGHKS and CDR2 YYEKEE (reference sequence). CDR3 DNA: TGTGCCAGCAGCCCCGATTTTGAAGGGGGGCCGGACACTGAAGCTTTCTTT. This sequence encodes CASSPDFEGGPDTEAFF.

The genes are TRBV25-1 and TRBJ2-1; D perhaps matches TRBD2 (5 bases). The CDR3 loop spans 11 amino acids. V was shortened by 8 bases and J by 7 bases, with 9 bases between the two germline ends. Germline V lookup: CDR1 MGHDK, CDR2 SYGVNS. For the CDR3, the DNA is TGTGCCAGCTTCGCGGGTAATGAGCAGTTCTTC. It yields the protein CASFAGNEQFF.

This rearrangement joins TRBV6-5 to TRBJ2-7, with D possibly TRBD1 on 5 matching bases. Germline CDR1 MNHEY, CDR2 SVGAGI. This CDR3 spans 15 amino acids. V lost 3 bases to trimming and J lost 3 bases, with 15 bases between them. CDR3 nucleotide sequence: TGTGCCAGCAGTTATCCCGGCCAGGGTGTCTACGAGCAGTACTTC. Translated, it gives CASSYPGQGVYEQYF.

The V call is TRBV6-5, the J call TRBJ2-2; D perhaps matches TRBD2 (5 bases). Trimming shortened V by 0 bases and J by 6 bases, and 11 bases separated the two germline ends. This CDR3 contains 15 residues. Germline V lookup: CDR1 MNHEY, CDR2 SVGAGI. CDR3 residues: CASSYSIEGAGELFF. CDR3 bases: TGTGCCAGCAGTTACTCGATTGAGGGTGCCGGGGAGCTGTTTTTT.

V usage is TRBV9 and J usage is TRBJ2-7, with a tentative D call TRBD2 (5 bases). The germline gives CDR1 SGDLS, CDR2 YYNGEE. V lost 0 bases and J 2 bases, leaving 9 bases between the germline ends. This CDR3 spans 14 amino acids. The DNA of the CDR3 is TGTGCCAGCAGCGTAGAGTGGGGAGCCTACGAGCAGTACTTC. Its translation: CASSVEWGAYEQYF.

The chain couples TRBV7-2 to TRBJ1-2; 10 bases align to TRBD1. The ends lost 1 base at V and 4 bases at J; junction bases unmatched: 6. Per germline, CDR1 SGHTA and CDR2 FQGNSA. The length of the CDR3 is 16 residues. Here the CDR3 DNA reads TGTGCCAGCAGCTTAGATACGACAGGGGGCATCTATGGCTACACCTTC. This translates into CASSLDTTGGIYGYTF. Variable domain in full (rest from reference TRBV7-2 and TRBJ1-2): GAGVSQSPSNKVTEKGKDVELRCDPISGHTALYWYRQSLGQGLEFLIYFQGNSAPDKSGLPSDRFSAERTGGSVSTLTIQRTQQEDSAVYLCASSLDTTGGIYGYTFGSGTRLTVV.

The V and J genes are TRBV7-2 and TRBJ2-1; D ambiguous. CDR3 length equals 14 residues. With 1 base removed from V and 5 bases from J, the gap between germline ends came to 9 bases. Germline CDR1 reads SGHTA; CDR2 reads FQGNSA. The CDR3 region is CASSLVGRNNEQFF. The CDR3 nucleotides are TGTGCCAGCAGCTTAGTGGGAAGAAACAATGAGCAGTTCTTC.